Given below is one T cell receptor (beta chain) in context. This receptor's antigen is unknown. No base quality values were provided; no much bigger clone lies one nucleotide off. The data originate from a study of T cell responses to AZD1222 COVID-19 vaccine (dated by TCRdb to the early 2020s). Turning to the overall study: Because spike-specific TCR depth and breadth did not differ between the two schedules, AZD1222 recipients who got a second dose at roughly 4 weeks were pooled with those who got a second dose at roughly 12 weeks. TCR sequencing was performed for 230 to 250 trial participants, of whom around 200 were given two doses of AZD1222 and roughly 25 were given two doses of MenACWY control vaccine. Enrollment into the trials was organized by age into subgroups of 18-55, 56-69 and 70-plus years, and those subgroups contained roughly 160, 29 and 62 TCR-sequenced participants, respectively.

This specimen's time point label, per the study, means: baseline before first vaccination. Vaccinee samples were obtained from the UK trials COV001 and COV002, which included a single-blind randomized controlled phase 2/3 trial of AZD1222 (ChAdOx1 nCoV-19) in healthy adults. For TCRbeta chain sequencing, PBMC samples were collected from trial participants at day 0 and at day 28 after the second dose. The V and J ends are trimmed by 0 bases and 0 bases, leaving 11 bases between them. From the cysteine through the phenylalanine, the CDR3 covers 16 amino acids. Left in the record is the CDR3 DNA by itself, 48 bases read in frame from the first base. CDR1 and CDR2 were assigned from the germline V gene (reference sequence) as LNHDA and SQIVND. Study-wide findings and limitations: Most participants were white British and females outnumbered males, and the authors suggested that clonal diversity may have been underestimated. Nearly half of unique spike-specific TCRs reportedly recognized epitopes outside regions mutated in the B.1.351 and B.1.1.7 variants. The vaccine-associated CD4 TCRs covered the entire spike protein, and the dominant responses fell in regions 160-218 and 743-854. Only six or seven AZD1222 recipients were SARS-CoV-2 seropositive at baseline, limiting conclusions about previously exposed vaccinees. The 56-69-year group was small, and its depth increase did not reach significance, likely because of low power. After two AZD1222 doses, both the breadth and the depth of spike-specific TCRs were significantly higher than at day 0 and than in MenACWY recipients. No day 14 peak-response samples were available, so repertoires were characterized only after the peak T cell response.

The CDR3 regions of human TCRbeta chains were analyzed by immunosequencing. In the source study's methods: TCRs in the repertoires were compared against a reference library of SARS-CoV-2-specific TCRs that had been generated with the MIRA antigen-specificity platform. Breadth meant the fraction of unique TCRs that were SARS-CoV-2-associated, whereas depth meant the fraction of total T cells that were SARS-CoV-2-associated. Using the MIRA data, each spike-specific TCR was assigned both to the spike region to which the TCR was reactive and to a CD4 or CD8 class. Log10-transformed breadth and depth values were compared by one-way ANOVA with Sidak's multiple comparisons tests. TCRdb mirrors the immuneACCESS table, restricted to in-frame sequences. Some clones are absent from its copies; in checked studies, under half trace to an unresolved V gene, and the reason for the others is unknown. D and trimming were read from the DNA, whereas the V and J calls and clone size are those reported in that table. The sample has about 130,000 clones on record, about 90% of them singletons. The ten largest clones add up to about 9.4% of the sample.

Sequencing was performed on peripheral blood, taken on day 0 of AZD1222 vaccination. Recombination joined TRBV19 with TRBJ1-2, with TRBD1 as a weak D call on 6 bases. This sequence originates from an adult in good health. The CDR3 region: CASSIDTGWTNYGYTF. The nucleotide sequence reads TGTGCCAGTAGTATAGACACAGGGTGGACTAACTATGGCTACACCTTC.